Below are 28 T cell receptor beta chains sequenced from a single sample in a study of human T cells and chemical hapten exposure. TCRdb re-derived calls from the RACE reads in MiXCR, one entry per CDR3 protein. Among a few hundred thousand distinct CDR3 sequences, almost 8% were seen once, and the ten largest hold roughly 1.2%. Regarding time point: pre-sensitization, week 0. Stated treatment: therapeutic diphenylcyclopropenone sensitization with weekly scalp DPC. Material: whole blood, obtained in connection with sensitization to the hapten diphenylcyclopropenone (DPC). The receptors shown here come from a man in his late teens or twenties with alopecia areata. Some clones in this sample may be carry-over from other donors' samples.

There are many counts of this clonotype. The chain's CDR3 is CSATPGQGRLEPQHF. The CDR3 DNA reads TGCAGTGCAACCCCTGGACAGGGGAGGTTGGAGCCCCAGCATTTT. The chain links TRBV20-1 to TRBJ1-5; the match to TRBD1 covers 9 bases. The CDR3 covers 15 residues. The J segment lost 8 bases and the V segment lost 6 bases, leaving 14 bases of the junction unmatched. Germline CDR1 DFQATT, CDR2 SNEGSKA (reference sequence).

This chain links TRBV12-3 or TRBV12-4 with TRBJ1-5, with D possibly TRBD1 on 6 matching bases. V lost 7 bases and J 6 bases, leaving 16 bases between the germline ends. The CDR3 contains 14 residues. The DNA of the CDR3 is TGTGCCAGCACCCTGGGGGGGGCGAGTCAGCCCCAGCATTTT. Its protein product is CASTLGGASQPQHF.

The chain joins TRBV10-2 to TRBJ2-4, with 9 bases that match TRBD1. Germline CDR1 WSHSY, CDR2 SAAADI. Unmatched junction bases numbered 7, after V lost 6 bases and J lost 1 base. CDR3 length: 16 residues. This CDR3 is CASRYTGGLAKNIQYF. DNA for the CDR3: TGCGCCAGCAGGTACACAGGGGGCCTGGCCAAAAACATTCAGTACTTC.

This clonotype was seen a handful of times. This chain links TRBV11-2 with TRBJ2-3; the D gene is possibly TRBD2 (5 bases). Germline-derived CDR1 and CDR2 are SGHAT and FQNNGV. CDR3 length: 15 residues. V was pared by 4 bases and J by 3 bases, with 14 bases between. This CDR3 reads CASSSPFRRTDTQYF. The DNA for the CDR3 is TGTGCCAGCAGCTCCCCCTTCCGGAGGACAGATACGCAGTATTTT. The full variable domain, with the rest looked up from reference TRBV11-2 and TRBJ2-3, is EAGVAQSPRYKIIEKRQSVAFWCNPISGHATLYWYQQILGQGPKLLIQFQNNGVVDDSQLPKDRFSAERLKGVDSTLKIQPAKLEDSAVYLCASSSPFRRTDTQYFGPGTRLTVL.

The chain carries TRBV20-1 and TRBJ2-6, with D possibly being TRBD1 (5 bases). The V gene's germline CDR1 is DFQATT and CDR2 SNEGSKA (reference sequence). Trimming shortened V by 3 bases and J by 2 bases, and 5 bases separated the two germline ends. The CDR3 sequence is 13 residues long. The CDR3 region has the DNA TGCAGTGCTAGGGGGCCTGGGGCCAACGTCCTGACTTTC. Translating gives CSARGPGANVLTF.

V is TRBV2 and J is TRBJ2-1; 11 bases agree with TRBD2. The CDR3 loop spans 15 amino acids. CDR1 SNHLY and CDR2 FYNNEI come from the germline V gene. J gave up 4 bases and V 7 bases, and 6 bases lay outside the gene matches. The CDR3 loop is CASTKGLAAYNEQFF. The CDR3 nucleotides read TGTGCCAGCACAAAGGGACTAGCGGCTTACAATGAGCAGTTCTTC.

This clonotype was found many times. The genes are TRBV20-1 and TRBJ1-1, with D unclear. Trimming stripped 8 bases from V and 3 bases from J, with 4 bases between. The length of the CDR3 is 9 residues. Germline CDR1 DFQATT, CDR2 SNEGSKA (reference sequence). The CDR3 DNA sequence: TGCAGTCCCCACACTGAAGCTTTCTTT. This sequence encodes CSPHTEAFF.

This clonotype was seen repeatedly, ten times or more. This rearrangement joins TRBV7-2 to TRBJ2-3, with 8 positions matching TRBD1. The CDR3 loop spans 16 amino acids. Germline lookup yields CDR1 SGHTA and CDR2 FQGNSA. V lost 5 bases and J lost 8; bases outside the gene matches: 15. CDR3 coding DNA: TGTGCCAGCAGCCCACGGACAGGGCTGGGGGTGGGTACGCAGTATTTT. Residues: CASSPRTGLGVGTQYF. Drawing the rest from reference TRBV7-2 and TRBJ2-3, the complete variable domain is GAGVSQSPSNKVTEKGKDVELRCDPISGHTALYWYRQSLGQGLEFLIYFQGNSAPDKSGLPSDRFSAERTGGSVSTLTIQRTQQEDSAVYLCASSPRTGLGVGTQYFGPGTRLTVL.

This clonotype was seen a few times. The chain has TRBV7-6 and TRBJ2-5, with D possibly matching TRBD1 (7 bases). The germline V and J ends were trimmed by 7 bases and 5 bases, with 14 bases remaining between them. Germline V gene data show CDR1 as SGHVS and CDR2 as FNYEAQ. The CDR3 loop spans 13 amino acids. The CDR3 region is CASTPAGGETQYF. For the CDR3, the DNA is TGTGCCAGCACCCCAGCAGGGGGGGAGACCCAGTACTTC.

The chain employs TRBV3-1 and TRBJ2-5; D unresolved. Germline CDR1 reads LGHDT; CDR2 reads YNNKEL (reference sequence). This CDR3 spans 13 amino acids. The germline V and J ends were trimmed by 2 bases and 2 bases, with 6 bases remaining between them. The CDR3 spells CASSQLRQETQYF. The CDR3 nucleotides are TGTGCCAGCAGCCAATTGAGGCAAGAGACCCAGTACTTC.

Here the CDR3 reads CSVNSYEAFF. The CDR3 DNA reads as TGCAGCGTTAACAGCTATGAAGCTTTCTTT. This sequence joins TRBV29-1 and TRBJ1-1, with D uncertain. Trimming cost V 5 bases and J 7 bases, with 8 bases left between them. Germline V gives CDR1 SQVTM, CDR2 ANQGSEA. This CDR3 is built from 10 residues.

The table lists this clonotype with a few counts. The chain is built from TRBV11-2 and TRBJ1-2; D is unclear. Germline CDR1 and CDR2: SGHAT and FQNNGV. The CDR3 runs 13 residues. V shed 5 bases and J shed 8 bases, with 15 bases lying between them. The CDR3 bases are TGTGCCAGCAGCCGTCGGATCGAGCAAGGCTACACCTTC. Amino acids: CASSRRIEQGYTF.

This rearrangement joins TRBV12-3 or TRBV12-4 to TRBJ2-5; the D is unclear. The CDR3 is made up of 13 amino acids. The ends were cut back, 5 bases at V and 0 bases at J, with 7 bases in the middle. DNA for the CDR3: TGTGCCAGCAGTACGACCCACCAAGAGACCCAGTACTTC. Translating gives CASSTTHQETQYF.

This clonotype has ten or more counts. V gene TRBV13 combines with J gene TRBJ2-3; 9 bases are a match to TRBD1. The V and J ends lost 5 bases and 4 bases, in that order; junction bases with no gene match: 10. This CDR3 has 16 amino acids. CDR1 and CDR2 from the germline V gene are PRHDT and FYEKMQ (reference sequence). Here the CDR3 reads CASSPTSGTGSDTQYF. CDR3 coding DNA: TGTGCCAGCAGCCCTACCTCCGGGACAGGGTCAGATACGCAGTATTTT.

This clonotype was seen many times. This chain uses TRBV20-1 with TRBJ1-1, with D unresolved. This CDR3 comprises 14 residues. V dropped 5 bases and J dropped 1 base, with 14 bases sitting between them. The germline CDR1 and CDR2 sequences are DFQATT and SNEGSKA (reference sequence). The DNA of the CDR3 is TGCAGTGCTCCGAAGACATATCAGAACACTGAAGCTTTCTTT. Its protein product is CSAPKTYQNTEAFF.

This clonotype has more than one count but fewer than ten. This chain links TRBV6-5 with TRBJ1-4; the D is unclear. The V gene's germline CDR1 is MNHEY and CDR2 SVGAGI. This CDR3 region has 17 residues. Trimming removed 7 bases at V and 0 bases at J, with 18 bases between. CDR3 in amino acids: CASKPDLAHPTNEKLFF. The CDR3 DNA reads TGTGCCAGCAAACCAGACTTGGCCCATCCAACTAATGAAAAACTGTTTTTT.

V and J are TRBV18 and TRBJ1-1, with a possible D match to TRBD1 (5 bases). The CDR3 spans 13 residues. Germline V gene data show CDR1 as KGHSH and CDR2 as LQKENI. Trimming pared 6 bases from V and 6 bases from J, leaving 14 bases between. CDR3 DNA: TGTGCCAGCTCCCCGGACAAGTCCCCTGAAGCTTTCTTT. Amino acid sequence: CASSPDKSPEAFF.

The chain joins TRBV20-1 to TRBJ2-1; 11 bases are a match to TRBD2. V shed 2 bases and J 5 bases; nucleotides not matched to a gene: 11. Germline lookup yields CDR1 DFQATT and CDR2 SNEGSKA (reference sequence). The CDR3 has 17 residues. The CDR3: CSARLLVGLAENNEQFF. DNA of the CDR3: TGCAGTGCTAGACTCCTTGTGGGACTAGCGGAAAACAATGAGCAGTTCTTC.

The sample holds many counts of this clonotype. The rearrangement links TRBV11-1 to TRBJ1-1; D uncertain. The CDR3 spans 16 residues. Germline loops: CDR1 SGHAT, CDR2 FQDESV (reference sequence). V lost 4 bases and J lost 3, with 18 bases in between. The CDR3 loop is CASSYTVPTLHTEAFF. The CDR3 coding sequence is TGTGCCAGCAGCTACACGGTTCCCACTCTACACACTGAAGCTTTCTTT. Variable domain in full (rest from reference TRBV11-1 and TRBJ1-1): EAEVAQSPRYKITEKSQAVAFWCDPISGHATLYWYRQILGQGPELLVQFQDESVVDDSQLPKDRFSAERLKGVDSTLKIQPAELGDSAMYLCASSYTVPTLHTEAFFGQGTRLTVV.

The J gene is TRBJ1-4, the V gene TRBV4-1; D remains unclear. V was shortened by 0 bases and J by 3 bases, with 11 bases between the two germline ends. Germline V gene data show CDR1 as MGHRA and CDR2 as YSYEKL. CDR3 length: 16 amino acids. The CDR3 DNA reads as TGCGCCAGCAGCCAAGATGGAGCGGGATCTAATGAAAAACTGTTTTTT. Protein product: CASSQDGAGSNEKLFF.

The chain uses TRBV11-1 and TRBJ2-2; D uncertain. The CDR3 is made up of 13 amino acids. The germline V gene encodes CDR1 SGHAT and CDR2 FQDESV (reference sequence). V was shortened by 4 bases and J by 1 base, with 4 bases between the two germline ends. DNA for the CDR3: TGTGCCAGCAGCTCGGTGAACACCGGGGAGCTGTTTTTT. Translated, it gives CASSSVNTGELFF.

The genes are TRBV28 and TRBJ1-1; TRBD1 agrees at 9 bases. The length of the CDR3 is 15 residues. The germline CDR1 and CDR2 sequences are MDHEN and SYDVKM. J lost 5 bases, V lost 3 bases, and 7 bases had no gene match. This chain's CDR3 is CASSFLGTGYTEAFF. The CDR3 coding sequence is TGTGCCAGCAGTTTTTTAGGGACAGGGTATACTGAAGCTTTCTTT.

Ten or more counts support this clonotype. The chain recombines TRBV20-1 with TRBJ2-5, with 7 bases aligning to TRBD1. From germline, CDR1 is DFQATT and CDR2 SNEGSKA (reference sequence). Trimming cost V 8 bases and J 2 bases; bases outside gene matches: 8. The CDR3 has 13 amino acids. The CDR3 protein is CSTPGQRQETQYF. CDR3 DNA sequence: TGCAGTACCCCGGGACAGAGACAAGAGACCCAGTACTTC.

This clonotype was seen only a few times. The chain couples TRBV11-2 to TRBJ1-2; the D gene is possibly TRBD1 (5 bases). The V gene's germline CDR1 is SGHAT and CDR2 FQNNGV. This CDR3 region has 15 residues. The V end lost 2 bases, the J end lost 4 bases, and 14 bases lay between the germline ends. In DNA form, the CDR3 reads TGTGCCAGCAGCTTAAGAATGGACATCCCCTATGGCTACACCTTC. Residues: CASSLRMDIPYGYTF.

This clonotype showed up just a few times. The V and J genes are TRBV5-1 and TRBJ2-7; 7 positions match TRBD1. The CDR3 has 13 amino acids. Germline V gene lookup returns CDR1 SGHRS and CDR2 YFSETQ. V trimming: 3 bases; J trimming: 2 bases; junction bases outside the gene matches: 2. CDR3 sequence (DNA): TGCGCCAGCAGCTGGGACAGAACCTACGAGCAGTACTTC. This translates into CASSWDRTYEQYF.

The V call is TRBV20-1, the J call TRBJ1-5; D may be TRBD1 (6 bases). Germline V CDR1 and CDR2: DFQATT, SNEGSKA (reference sequence). V gave up 6 bases and J gave up 7 bases, with 13 bases separating them. The CDR3 contains 12 residues. CDR3 in DNA: TGCAGTGCCAATTCACAGGGCCAGCCCCAGCATTTT. This gives the protein CSANSQGQPQHF.

The J gene is TRBJ1-2, the V gene TRBV6-5; D is unresolved. CDR1 is MNHEY, CDR2 SVGAGI, per germline. The V gene lost 8 bases and the J gene lost 7 bases, with 14 bases spanning the gap. The CDR3 is 12 residues long. The CDR3 protein is CASGPPSRGYTF. CDR3 nucleotide sequence: TGTGCCAGCGGCCCACCCTCTCGTGGCTACACCTTC.

This clonotype was observed many times. The rearrangement joins TRBV2 to TRBJ2-3; D possibly corresponds to TRBD1 (6 bases). Deletions cut 0 bases from V and 6 bases from J, with 13 bases between. Germline V lookup: CDR1 SNHLY, CDR2 FYNNEI. The CDR3 runs to 15 residues. This CDR3 reads CASSEAVWGRDTQYF. CDR3 DNA sequence: TGTGCCAGCAGTGAAGCCGTCTGGGGGCGGGATACGCAGTATTTT.